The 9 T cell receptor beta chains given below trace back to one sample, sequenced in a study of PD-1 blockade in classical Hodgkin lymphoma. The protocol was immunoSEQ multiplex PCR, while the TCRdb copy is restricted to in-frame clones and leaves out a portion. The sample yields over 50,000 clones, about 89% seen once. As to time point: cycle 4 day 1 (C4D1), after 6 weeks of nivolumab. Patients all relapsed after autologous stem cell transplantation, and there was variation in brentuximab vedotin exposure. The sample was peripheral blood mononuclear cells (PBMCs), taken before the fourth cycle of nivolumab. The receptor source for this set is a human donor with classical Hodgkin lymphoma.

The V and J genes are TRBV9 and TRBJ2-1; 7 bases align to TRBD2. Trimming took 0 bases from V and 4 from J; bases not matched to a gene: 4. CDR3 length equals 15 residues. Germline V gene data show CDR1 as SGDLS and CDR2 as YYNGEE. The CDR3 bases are TGTGCCAGCAGCGTAGAGCCTAGCGGTTACAATGAGCAGTTCTTC. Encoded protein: CASSVEPSGYNEQFF.

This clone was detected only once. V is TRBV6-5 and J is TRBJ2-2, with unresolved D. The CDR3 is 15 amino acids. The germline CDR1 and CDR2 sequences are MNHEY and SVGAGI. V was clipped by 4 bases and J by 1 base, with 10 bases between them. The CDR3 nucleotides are TGTGCCAGCAGTTTCTTTGGGGTGAACACCGGGGAGCTGTTTTTT. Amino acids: CASSFFGVNTGELFF.

CDR3 protein: CASTPERGLNTGELFF. CDR3 sequence (DNA): TGTGCCAGCACCCCTGAGCGGGGTCTGAACACCGGGGAGCTGTTTTTT. The chain recombines TRBV11-2 with TRBJ2-2; 7 positions agree with TRBD2. Germline values: CDR1 SGHAT, CDR2 FQNNGV. This CDR3 comprises 16 residues. V was pared by 7 bases and J by 1 base, with 9 bases of the junction left unmatched.

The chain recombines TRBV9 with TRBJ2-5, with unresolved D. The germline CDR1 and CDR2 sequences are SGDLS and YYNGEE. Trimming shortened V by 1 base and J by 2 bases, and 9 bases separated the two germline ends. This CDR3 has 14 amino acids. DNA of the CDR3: TGTGCCAGCAGCGTATCGGGCCAACAAGAGACCCAGTACTTC. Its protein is CASSVSGQQETQYF.

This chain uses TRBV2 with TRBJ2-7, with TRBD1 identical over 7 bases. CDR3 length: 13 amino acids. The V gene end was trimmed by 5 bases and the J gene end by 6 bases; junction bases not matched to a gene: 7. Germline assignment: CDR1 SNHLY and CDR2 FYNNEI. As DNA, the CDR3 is TGTGCCAGCAGTATCCGACAGGGCGGCGAGCAGTACTTC. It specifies CASSIRQGGEQYF.

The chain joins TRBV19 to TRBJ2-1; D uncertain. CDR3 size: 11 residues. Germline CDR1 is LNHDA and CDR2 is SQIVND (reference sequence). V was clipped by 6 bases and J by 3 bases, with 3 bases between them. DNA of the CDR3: TGTGCCAGTAGCCGCTACAATGAGCAGTTCTTC. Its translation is CASSRYNEQFF.

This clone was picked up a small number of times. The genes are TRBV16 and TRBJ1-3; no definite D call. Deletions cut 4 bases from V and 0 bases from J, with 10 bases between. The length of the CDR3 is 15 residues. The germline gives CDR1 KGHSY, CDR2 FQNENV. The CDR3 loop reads CASSLDASSGNTIYF. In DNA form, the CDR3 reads TGTGCCAGCAGCCTCGACGCATCCTCTGGAAACACCATATATTTT.

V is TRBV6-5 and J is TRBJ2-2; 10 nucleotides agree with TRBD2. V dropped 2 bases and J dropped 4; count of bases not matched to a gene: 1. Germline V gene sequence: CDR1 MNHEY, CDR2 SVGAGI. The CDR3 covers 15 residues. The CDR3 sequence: CASSYGTSVTGELFF. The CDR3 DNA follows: TGTGCCAGCAGTTACGGGACTAGCGTCACCGGGGAGCTGTTTTTT.

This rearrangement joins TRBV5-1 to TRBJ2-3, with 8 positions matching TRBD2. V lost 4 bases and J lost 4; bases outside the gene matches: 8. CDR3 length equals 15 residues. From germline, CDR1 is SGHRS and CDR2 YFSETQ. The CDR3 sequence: CASSILGTSPDTQYF. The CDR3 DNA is TGCGCCAGCAGCATCCTTGGGACTAGTCCAGATACGCAGTATTTT.